What follows describes a single T cell receptor (beta chain). Its antigen is unknown. The CDR3 covers 14 residues. Losses at the gene ends were 5 bases for V and 4 bases for J; bases not matched to a gene: 7. The germline gives CDR1 MNHEY, CDR2 SMNVEV (reference sequence). The sample comes from a study of T cell responses to AZD1222 COVID-19 vaccine. Some clones are missing from TCRdb's copy, which holds only in-frame ones; the method was immunoSEQ multiplex PCR. Counted here are about 42,000 clones, roughly 83% occurring once; the ten biggest clones make up 18%. Study results and caveats: Possibly, clonal diversity was underestimated; donors were largely white British and included more females.

The specimen comprised peripheral blood, sampled 28 days after the second AZD1222 dose. This chain joins TRBV27 and TRBJ1-2, with 7 bases identical to TRBD1. The sequence was collected from an adult who received the AZD1222 COVID-19 vaccine. The CDR3 region has the DNA TGTGCCAGCAGTCCTCCGGGACAGACCTATGGCTACACCTTC. It yields the protein CASSPPGQTYGYTF.